Below, 22 T cell receptor beta chains from the same sample are listed, as sequenced in a study of graft-versus-host responses after intestinal transplantation. Sequenced by immunoSEQ multiplex PCR; TCRdb stores in-frame clones only, minus some. The profile covers tens of thousands of clones, with 91% appearing a single time and less than 3% taken by the ten largest. Here the sequenced sample was PBMCs, taken approximately 320 days after intestinal transplant. Source of these receptors: a human patient who received an intestinal transplant, so some T cells may come from the graft donor.

This chain joins TRBV15 and TRBJ2-7, with TRBD2 matching over 13 bases. The germline V gene has CDR1 LNHNV and CDR2 YYDKDF (reference sequence). The CDR3 covers 21 residues. V gave up 0 bases and J gave up 6 bases; unmatched junction bases: 20. The DNA for the CDR3 is TGTGCCACCAGCAGAGACCCAGGGGGGACTAGCGGGACCTCGGTTGAAGCCGAGCAGTACTTC. Its translation: CATSRDPGGTSGTSVEAEQYF.

The rearrangement uses TRBV5-6 and TRBJ2-5; 11 bases line up with TRBD2. CDR3 length: 16 amino acids. J lost 1 base, V lost 0 bases, and 2 bases had no gene match. CDR1 and CDR2 from the germline V gene are SGHDT and YYEEEE. CDR3 nucleotide sequence: TGTGCCAGCAGCTTGGACCTAGCGGGGGGCCAAGAGACCCAGTACTTC. Translating it yields CASSLDLAGGQETQYF.

The count of this clone is one. The CDR3 sequence: CASSLEGNTEAFF. CDR3 nucleotides: TGTGCCAGCAGCTTAGAGGGAAACACTGAAGCTTTCTTT. V is TRBV7-6 and J is TRBJ1-1; unclear D gene. Trimming took off 1 base at V and 2 bases at J, with 5 bases between the two ends. This CDR3 has 13 residues. Germline V CDR1 and CDR2: SGHVS, FNYEAQ. Combining the CDR3 with reference TRBV7-6 and TRBJ1-1 gives the whole variable domain GAGVSQSPRYKVTKRGQDVALRCDPISGHVSLYWYRQALGQGPEFLTYFNYEAQQDKSGLPNDRFSAERPEGSISTLTIQRTEQRDSAMYRCASSLEGNTEAFFGQGTRLTVV.

This clone was picked up one time. The CDR3 sequence: CASSRDYSGDITGANVLTF. In DNA, the CDR3 is TGCGCCAGCAGCCGAGACTATAGCGGGGACATCACTGGGGCCAACGTCCTGACTTTC. The chain couples TRBV4-1 to TRBJ2-6; 8 nucleotides line up with TRBD2. CDR3 size: 19 residues. Germline assignment: CDR1 MGHRA and CDR2 YSYEKL. The ends lost 4 bases at V and 2 bases at J; junction bases unmatched: 13.

V and J are TRBV11-2 and TRBJ2-1; 7 bases map to TRBD1. V gave up 4 bases and J gave up 4 bases; unmatched junction bases: 10. Germline lookup yields CDR1 SGHAT and CDR2 FQNNGV. This CDR3 contains 16 residues. Here the CDR3 DNA reads TGTGCCAGCAGCTCATCCGGACAGGAAATTTACAATGAGCAGTTCTTC. Translating it yields CASSSSGQEIYNEQFF.

In nucleotides, the CDR3 is TGTGCCAGCAGTTACCCCCGGTCCGGGGGGAATGAGCAGTTCTTC. It translates to CASSYPRSGGNEQFF. V and J are TRBV6-5 and TRBJ2-1, with 7 nucleotides matching TRBD2. The CDR3 spans 15 residues. The germline gives CDR1 MNHEY, CDR2 SVGAGI. V was clipped by 2 bases and J by 7 bases; unmatched bases: 8.

This sequence joins TRBV6-6 and TRBJ1-3, with D perhaps matching TRBD1 (6 bases). The CDR3 covers 16 residues. CDR1 and CDR2 (germline): MNHNY, SVGAGI (reference sequence). With 0 bases removed from V and 4 bases from J, the gap between germline ends came to 13 bases. The CDR3 loop reads CASSYSFRGFGNTIYF. DNA of the CDR3: TGTGCCAGCAGTTACTCCTTCAGGGGTTTCGGAAACACCATATATTTT.

This clone was counted once. The rearrangement uses TRBV25-1 and TRBJ1-6; no definite D call. The CDR3 runs to 14 residues. V lost 4 bases and J 7 bases, leaving 11 bases between the germline ends. Germline lookup yields CDR1 MGHDK and CDR2 SYGVNS. CDR3 nucleotides: TGTGCCAGCAGTGGGGCGGGGTCAAATTCACCCCTCCACTTT. Translating gives CASSGAGSNSPLHF.

This clone was seen only once. This chain links TRBV5-5 with TRBJ2-2; D gene unclear. This CDR3 is 12 amino acids long. V was pared by 1 base and J by 7 bases, with 5 bases between. Per the germline V gene, CDR1 is SGHKS and CDR2 is YYEKEE (reference sequence). The DNA of the CDR3 is TGTGCCAGCAGCTTGATGGTCGGGGAGCTGTTTTTT. It yields the protein CASSLMVGELFF. The full variable domain, in which reference TRBV5-5 and TRBJ2-2 provide the parts outside the CDR3, is DAGVTQSPTHLIKTRGQQVTLRCSPISGHKSVSWYQQVLGQGPQFIFQYYEKEERGRGNFPDRFSARQFPNYSSELNVNALLLGDSALYLCASSLMVGELFFGEGSRLTVL.

This chain joins TRBV9 and TRBJ2-7, with TRBD2 identical over 7 bases. The CDR3 extends over 15 amino acids. J gave up 3 bases and V 4 bases, and 10 bases lay outside the gene matches. Germline V gene sequence: CDR1 SGDLS, CDR2 YYNGEE. CDR3 amino acids: CASSPSGTANYEQYF. The CDR3 coding sequence is TGTGCCAGCAGCCCCAGCGGGACTGCAAACTACGAGCAGTACTTC.

This clone was found once. V is TRBV7-3 and J is TRBJ1-1; 7 nucleotides align to TRBD1. Germline V gene data show CDR1 as SGHTA and CDR2 as FQGTGA. The V gene end was trimmed by 4 bases and the J gene end by 11 bases; junction bases not matched to a gene: 10. This CDR3 is 13 amino acids long. The CDR3 nucleotides are TGTGCCAGCAGCTCGACAGGGAGTGCCGTGGCTTTCTTT. This translates into CASSSTGSAVAFF.

This CDR3 reads CATTRRATVGEKLFF. In nucleotides, the CDR3 is TGTGCCACCACTCGACGGGCTACCGTGGGGGAAAAACTGTTTTTT. The V and J genes are TRBV15 and TRBJ1-4; D is unresolved. Germline V gives CDR1 LNHNV, CDR2 YYDKDF (reference sequence). The CDR3 consists of 15 residues. V was pared by 7 bases and J by 8 bases, with 20 bases between.

The chain combines TRBV28 with TRBJ2-7, with D unclear. Germline V gene data show CDR1 as MDHEN and CDR2 as SYDVKM. The ends were cut back, 6 bases at V and 6 bases at J, with 15 bases in the middle. CDR3 length equals 13 residues. The CDR3 sequence: CASSPWQTPEQYF. CDR3 DNA: TGTGCCAGCAGCCCTTGGCAGACCCCCGAGCAGTACTTC.

The J gene is TRBJ1-2, the V gene TRBV7-6; tentatively, D is TRBD1 (6 bases). V lost 3 bases and J 6 bases, leaving 17 bases between the germline ends. From germline, CDR1 is SGHVS and CDR2 FNYEAQ. This CDR3 contains 15 residues. The CDR3 nucleotides read TGTGCCAGCAGCTTCGGATTGGGGGGCGGGGATGGCTACACCTTC. Translation: CASSFGLGGGDGYTF.

The rearrangement uses TRBV13 and TRBJ2-7; 11 bases are shared with TRBD1. The CDR3 spans 13 residues. Trimming removed 5 bases from V and 7 bases from J; junction bases left unmatched: 4. Germline loops: CDR1 PRHDT, CDR2 FYEKMQ (reference sequence). CDR3 coding DNA: TGTGCCAGCAGCGGGACAGGGGGTCGGGAGCAGTACTTC. Its translation is CASSGTGGREQYF. The whole variable domain, filled in from reference TRBV13 and TRBJ2-7, reads AAGVIQSPRHLIKEKRETATLKCYPIPRHDTVYWYQQGPGQDPQFLISFYEKMQSDKGSIPDRFSAQQFSDYHSELNMSSLELGDSALYFCASSGTGGREQYFGPGTRLTVT.

A single count supports this clone. This chain joins TRBV5-6 and TRBJ2-5; 7 bases align to TRBD2. The CDR3 loop spans 13 amino acids. The germline gives CDR1 SGHDT, CDR2 YYEEEE. V was pared by 5 bases and J by 5 bases, with 6 bases of the junction left unmatched. CDR3 nucleotides: TGTGCCAGCAGTTCGACCGGGGGGGAGACCCAGTACTTC. This codes for CASSSTGGETQYF.

The chain couples TRBV5-1 to TRBJ2-1; no firm D call. V was clipped by 0 bases and J by 4 bases, with 11 bases between them. Germline-derived CDR1 and CDR2 are SGHRS and YFSETQ. The CDR3 has 15 residues. CDR3 residues: CASSLVGSMYNEQFF. For the CDR3, the DNA is TGCGCCAGCAGCTTGGTTGGTTCTATGTACAATGAGCAGTTCTTC.

The V and J genes are TRBV9 and TRBJ2-1, with TRBD1 matching 7 bases. Germline V gene lookup returns CDR1 SGDLS and CDR2 YYNGEE. The J segment lost 6 bases and the V segment lost 0 bases, leaving 6 bases of the junction unmatched. There are 15 residues in the CDR3. This CDR3 is CASSVEGGGFNEQFF. CDR3 in DNA: TGTGCCAGCAGCGTAGAAGGGGGCGGGTTCAATGAGCAGTTCTTC.

The gene calls are TRBV5-4 and TRBJ2-2; the match to TRBD2 covers 9 bases. CDR1 is SGHNT, CDR2 YYREEE, per germline (reference sequence). The CDR3 consists of 16 residues. Trimming took 2 bases from V and 5 from J; bases not matched to a gene: 7. The CDR3 here is CASSLRSGSRTGELFF. CDR3 coding DNA: TGTGCCAGCAGCTTACGTAGCGGGAGTAGAACCGGGGAGCTGTTTTTT. The full variable domain, its missing parts supplied by reference TRBV5-4 and TRBJ2-2, is ETGVTQSPTHLIKTRGQQVTLRCSSQSGHNTVSWYQQALGQGPQFIFQYYREEENGRGNFPPRFSGLQFPNYSSELNVNALELDDSALYLCASSLRSGSRTGELFFGEGSRLTVL.

The chain uses TRBV6-5 and TRBJ2-5; a weak D match, TRBD1 (7 bases). Germline-derived CDR1 and CDR2 are MNHEY and SVGAGI. This CDR3 contains 14 residues. The V end was cut by 2 bases, the J end by 3 bases, with 10 bases between. The CDR3 is CASSYQGGKETQYF. DNA for the CDR3: TGTGCCAGCAGTTACCAGGGGGGAAAAGAGACCCAGTACTTC.

This chain joins TRBV9 and TRBJ2-3; D perhaps matches TRBD2 (7 bases). This CDR3 contains 16 residues. CDR1 and CDR2 (germline): SGDLS, YYNGEE. V lost 0 bases and J 1 base, leaving 12 bases between the germline ends. This CDR3 is CASSVDGGAGTDTQYF. The CDR3 region has the DNA TGTGCCAGCAGCGTAGATGGGGGGGCGGGCACAGATACGCAGTATTTT.

The genes are TRBV5-1 and TRBJ2-7; D is undetermined. Germline lookup yields CDR1 SGHRS and CDR2 YFSETQ. This CDR3 comprises 14 residues. With 0 bases removed from V and 5 bases from J, the gap between germline ends came to 12 bases. The CDR3 nucleotides are TGCGCCAGCAGCTTGGGGGGAACTACGGACGAGCAGTACTTC. Translated: CASSLGGTTDEQYF.